This T cell receptor beta chain derives from a study of blood T cell repertoires in COVID-19. Background on the study: Donors in the United States, Italy and Spain gave samples during acute or convalescent COVID-19.

Losses at the gene ends were 6 bases for V and 1 base for J; bases not matched to a gene: 6. Germline V CDR1 and CDR2: MDHEN, SYDVKM. The CDR3 sequence is 15 residues long. Clones were read by immunoSEQ multiplex PCR, and TCRdb kept only the in-frame ones, dropping some. The data show 90,000 or so clones, about 85% seen once. The chain is built from TRBV28 and TRBJ1-5; TRBD1 matches at 7 bases. The receptor comes from a human donor in a cohort sampled during active COVID-19. The sample was peripheral blood. CDR3 loop: CASRGGGDSNQPQHF. For the CDR3, the DNA is TGTGCCAGCAGAGGAGGGGGCGACAGCAATCAGCCCCAGCATTTT.